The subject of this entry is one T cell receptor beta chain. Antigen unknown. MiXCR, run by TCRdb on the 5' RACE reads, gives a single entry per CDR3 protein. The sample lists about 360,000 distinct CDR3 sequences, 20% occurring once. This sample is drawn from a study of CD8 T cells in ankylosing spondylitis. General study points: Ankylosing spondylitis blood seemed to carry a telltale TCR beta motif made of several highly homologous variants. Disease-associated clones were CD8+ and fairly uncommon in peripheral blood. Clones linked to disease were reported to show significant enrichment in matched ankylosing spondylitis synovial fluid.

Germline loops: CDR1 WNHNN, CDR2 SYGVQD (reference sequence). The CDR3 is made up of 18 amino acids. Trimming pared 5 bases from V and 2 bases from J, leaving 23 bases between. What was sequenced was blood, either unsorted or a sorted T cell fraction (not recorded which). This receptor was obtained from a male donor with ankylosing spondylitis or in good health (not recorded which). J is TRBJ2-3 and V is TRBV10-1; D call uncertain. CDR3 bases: TGCGCCAGCAGTCCCCCCCTTCAGCCCGAAAAATTCACAGATACGCAGTATTTT. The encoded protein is CASSPPLQPEKFTDTQYF.